This entry is about one TCR beta chain. No antigen is known for it. Only one heparinised blood draw was taken per donor, and its volume averaged approximately 0.11 L. This entry comes from a study of beta chain features in type 1 diabetes. Study-level background: Patients did not differ from healthy donors in age, gender or cell yield.

In germline, CDR1 is SNHLY, CDR2 FYNNEI. The length of the CDR3 is 13 residues. V dropped 7 bases and J dropped 4 bases, with 13 bases sitting between them. Sequencing targeted expressed TCRB transcripts, as all isolated RNA had been reverse transcribed. Profiled with immunoSEQ multiplex PCR; TCRdb holds only in-frame clones, not every one. Here the sample spans a few hundred thousand clones, around 10% being singletons. Study-wide results and limits: Shortening of TCRB CDR3s, moderate but significant, appeared in all four CD4+ subsets of Type 1 diabetes patients. Any HLA-type effect on TCRB rearrangement remained unresolved here.

The sequencing input was central memory CD4+ T cells from blood. The source of this sequence is a man aged 25-45 years with type 1 diabetes. The V call is TRBV2, the J call TRBJ1-1; D gene unclear. The CDR3 spells CASTLETGTEAFF. In nucleotides, the CDR3 is TGTGCCAGCACTCTGGAGACGGGCACTGAAGCTTTCTTT.